In this sample, the clone carrying this TCR beta chain turned up many times. This entry is derived from a study of T cells after yellow fever vaccination. TCRdb itself ran the 5' RACE reads through MiXCR, one entry per CDR3 protein. The table records tens of thousands of distinct CDR3 sequences, about 7.7% of them present only once. The CDR3 is made up of 15 amino acids. V was shortened by 2 bases and J by 3 bases, with 13 bases between the two germline ends. Germline lookup yields CDR1 ENHRY and CDR2 SYGVKD. This TCR was recovered from a man between 18 and 35 years old who received the YFV17D yellow fever vaccine. The specimen was CD8+ T cells sorted from PBMCs, collected 10 to 11 days after the first yellow fever vaccination. The J gene is TRBJ1-2, the V gene TRBV10-3; no reliable D call. CDR3 bases: TGTGCCATCAGTGAGCACTCGGGGAGGTACTATGGCTACACCTTC. Amino acid sequence: CAISEHSGRYYGYTF.